The entry below describes one T cell receptor (beta chain). After re-calling the 5' RACE reads, TCRdb lists one entry per CDR3 protein, DNA absent. This sample carries about half a million distinct CDR3 sequences, with about 1.5% going to the ten biggest clones. This specimen belongs to a study of T cells expressing NK-cell markers. For the study at large: Seven sequenced donors out of eight were HCMV-seropositive, one seronegative.

The CDR3 is 15 residues long. Germline CDR1 is SGHVS and CDR2 is FQNEAQ. This chain connects TRBV7-8 to TRBJ2-5; the TRBD2 assignment by TCRdb is unverifiable without DNA. The source is a woman aged 45-60 years in good health. The sample was blood T cells: a sorted CD56 or NKG2C T cell subset, CD4+ or CD8+ T cells, or bulk PBMC T cells (not recorded which). CDR3 amino acids: CASSLGTQGGETQYF.